Listed here are 17 T cell receptor beta chains from one sample, sequenced in a study of response to subunit inactivated influenza vaccine. TCRdb fed the RT-PCR reads into MiXCR, producing one record per CDR3 protein. Of roughly 650,000 distinct CDR3 sequences listed, approximately 15% are singletons. The material was PBMCs from blood, obtained approximately 15 days before vaccination. These receptors originate from a man over 45 who received an inactivated influenza vaccine.

The CDR3 nucleotides read TGTGCCAGCAGCTTATTTTCCGTATCGGGGGCTGGGACCGGGGAGCTGTTTTTT. This codes for CASSLFSVSGAGTGELFF. The rearrangement links TRBV7-3 to TRBJ2-2, with D perhaps matching TRBD1 or TRBD2 (6 bases each). V was clipped by 2 bases and J by 5 bases, with 21 bases between them. Germline CDR1 is SGHTA and CDR2 is FQGTGA. This CDR3 is 18 amino acids long. Using reference TRBV7-3 and TRBJ2-2 for the parts outside the CDR3, the full variable domain is GAGVSQTPSNKVTEKGKYVELRCDPISGHTALYWYRQSLGQGPEFLIYFQGTGAADDSGLPNDRFFAVRPEGSVSTLKIQRTERGDSAVYLCASSLFSVSGAGTGELFFGEGSRLTVL.

J is TRBJ2-1 and V is TRBV10-3; the match to TRBD2 covers 8 bases. The length of the CDR3 is 15 residues. In germline, CDR1 is ENHRY, CDR2 SYGVKD. Trimming at V came to 6 bases and at J to 0 bases, leaving 4 bases not matched to a gene. The CDR3 nucleotides read TGTGCCATCAGACTCAGCGGGAGCTCCTACAATGAGCAGTTCTTC. This translates into CAIRLSGSSYNEQFF.

The sample holds a few counts of this clonotype. The rearrangement uses TRBV30 and TRBJ2-2; tentatively, D is TRBD1 (6 bases). The V gene lost 0 bases and the J gene lost 6 bases, with 17 bases spanning the gap. The CDR3 sequence is 16 residues long. Germline V CDR1 and CDR2: GTSNPN, SVGIG (reference sequence). Here the CDR3 reads CAWSVQWGRGSGELFF. The CDR3 nucleotides are TGTGCCTGGAGTGTGCAATGGGGGCGCGGATCCGGGGAGCTGTTTTTT.

V and J are TRBV20-1 and TRBJ2-3; 9 bases fit TRBD2. Germline V gene lookup returns CDR1 DFQATT and CDR2 SNEGSKA (reference sequence). V lost 1 base and J lost 6; bases outside the gene matches: 8. The CDR3 loop spans 15 amino acids. For the CDR3, the DNA is TGCAGTGCTAGAGGTGGAGCGGGAGGTTCGGATACGCAGTATTTT. Its protein product is CSARGGAGGSDTQYF.

As concerns this clonotype: The junction differs from germline at one of its ends, possibly a read error. The chain carries TRBV20-1 and TRBJ2-3; tentatively, D is TRBD2 (6 bases). Looked up from germline, CDR1 is DFQATT and CDR2 is SNEGSKA (reference sequence). The CDR3 spans 18 residues. CDR3 protein: CSARDPGLLYSSIDTQYF. CDR3 sequence (DNA): TGCAGTGCTAGAGACCCGGGACTTCTTTATTCTAGCATAGATACGCAGTATTTT.

The rearrangement uses TRBV29-1 and TRBJ2-7; D not certain. CDR3 length: 12 residues. Trimming shortened V by 5 bases and J by 3 bases, and 11 bases separated the two germline ends. Germline loops: CDR1 SQVTM, CDR2 ANQGSEA. The CDR3 bases are TGCAGCGTTTCACGGGCCAACTACGAGCAGTACTTC. Translating it yields CSVSRANYEQYF.

This chain links TRBV10-3 with TRBJ2-1, with 8 bases lining up with TRBD1. CDR1 ENHRY and CDR2 SYGVKD come from the germline V gene. The CDR3 loop spans 16 amino acids. After removal of 1 base from V and 4 bases from J, the junction contained 6 bases not matched to a gene. The CDR3 is CAISEYDRGGYNEQFF. As DNA, the CDR3 is TGTGCCATCAGTGAGTACGACAGGGGTGGGTACAATGAGCAGTTCTTC.

A few counts support this clonotype. The V and J genes are TRBV11-2 and TRBJ2-5; D ambiguous. Germline V gene sequence: CDR1 SGHAT, CDR2 FQNNGV. This CDR3 spans 15 amino acids. Trimming cost V 4 bases and J 0 bases, with 12 bases left between them. The CDR3 reads CASSSSWSYQETQYF. CDR3 sequence (DNA): TGTGCCAGCAGCTCCTCGTGGAGCTACCAAGAGACCCAGTACTTC. The full variable domain, with the rest looked up from reference TRBV11-2 and TRBJ2-5, is EAGVAQSPRYKIIEKRQSVAFWCNPISGHATLYWYQQILGQGPKLLIQFQNNGVVDDSQLPKDRFSAERLKGVDSTLKIQPAKLEDSAVYLCASSSSWSYQETQYFGPGTRLLVL.

This chain uses TRBV5-1 with TRBJ2-7; 9 positions agree with TRBD2. This CDR3 spans 18 amino acids. Looked up from germline, CDR1 is SGHRS and CDR2 is YFSETQ. Trimming took 0 bases from V and 0 from J; bases not matched to a gene: 10. The CDR3 here is CASSLGPPAGGSSYEQYF. In DNA, the CDR3 is TGCGCCAGCAGCTTGGGACCTCCGGCGGGGGGGAGCTCCTACGAGCAGTACTTC.

The chain is built from TRBV11-1 and TRBJ2-1, with 7 bases matching TRBD1. CDR3 length: 18 amino acids. V dropped 2 bases and J dropped 6; count of bases not matched to a gene: 16. From germline, CDR1 is SGHAT and CDR2 FQDESV (reference sequence). The CDR3 nucleotides are TGTGCCAGCAGCTTAATAACCTCATTGAGGGCAGGGGGCAATGAGCAGTTCTTC. This translates into CASSLITSLRAGGNEQFF.

This clonotype was picked up a small number of times. The chain has TRBV20-1 and TRBJ2-7, with 9 bases lining up with TRBD2. This CDR3 contains 14 residues. Germline V gene lookup returns CDR1 DFQATT and CDR2 SNEGSKA (reference sequence). Losses at the gene ends were 0 bases for V and 3 bases for J; bases not matched to a gene: 3. The CDR3 DNA reads as TGCAGTGCTAGAGATTGGCGGGAGGGCTACGAGCAGTACTTC. Translating gives CSARDWREGYEQYF.

This chain connects TRBV7-2 to TRBJ1-5; TRBD1 is a possible D gene (5 bases). Germline CDR1 and CDR2: SGHTA and FQGNSA. This CDR3 region has 16 residues. Trimming cost V 1 base and J 4 bases, with 14 bases left between them. The CDR3: CASSLVGTQGNQPQHF. The CDR3, as DNA: TGTGCCAGCAGCTTAGTTGGGACCCAGGGAAATCAGCCCCAGCATTTT.

There are a few counts of this clonotype. V usage is TRBV6-2 or TRBV6-3 and J usage is TRBJ1-1, with 9 positions matching TRBD1. The CDR3 loop spans 16 amino acids. CDR1 is MNHEY and CDR2 is SVGEGT in the germline V gene. V shed 4 bases, J shed 4 bases, and the junction held 10 bases outside the gene matches. CDR3 nucleotide sequence: TGTGCCAGCAGTTTATACCTAGGACAGGGGAGCACTGAAGCTTTCTTT. Protein: CASSLYLGQGSTEAFF.

The chain links TRBV7-9 to TRBJ2-5; D ambiguous. Looked up from germline, CDR1 is SEHNR and CDR2 is FQNEAQ (reference sequence). The CDR3 runs 16 residues. Trimming pared 2 bases from V and 3 bases from J, leaving 16 bases between. CDR3 nucleotide sequence: TGTGCCAGCAGCTTATCCCCCCAGTTACCAAAAGAGACCCAGTACTTC. Translating gives CASSLSPQLPKETQYF.

The chain has TRBV20-1 and TRBJ2-1; D perhaps matches TRBD2 (6 bases). The CDR3 is 15 residues long. The germline gives CDR1 DFQATT, CDR2 SNEGSKA (reference sequence). Trimming shortened V by 3 bases and J by 4 bases, and 16 bases separated the two germline ends. CDR3 nucleotides: TGCAGTGCTAGGGAGGAGGGAACCCTGTACAATGAGCAGTTCTTC. It codes for CSAREEGTLYNEQFF.

This clonotype was detected ten times or more. The V call is TRBV20-1, the J call TRBJ1-1, with 9 bases matching TRBD1. CDR1 and CDR2 from the germline V gene are DFQATT and SNEGSKA (reference sequence). The trim removed 3 bases at V and 5 bases at J, leaving 10 bases unmatched. The length of the CDR3 is 15 residues. For the CDR3, the DNA is TGCAGTGCTAGGCCCCAACAGGGGGCGCAAACTGAAGCTTTCTTT. Amino acids: CSARPQQGAQTEAFF.

CDR3 in amino acids: CSASFSGQGVVNTEAFF. The CDR3, as DNA: TGCAGTGCTAGTTTCTCTGGCCAGGGAGTGGTTAACACTGAAGCTTTCTTT. The chain recombines TRBV20-1 with TRBJ1-1; possibly TRBD1 for D (5 bases). The CDR3 has 17 amino acids. Germline loops: CDR1 DFQATT, CDR2 SNEGSKA (reference sequence). V lost 3 bases to trimming and J lost 2 bases, with 22 bases between them.